One sample yielded the 9 T cell receptor beta chains listed below, sequenced in a study of blood T cell repertoires in COVID-19. Sequencing was performed with immunoSEQ multiplex PCR; in TCRdb, only in-frame clones are kept and a portion is missing. The table lists 180,000 or so clones, roughly four fifths of them singletons, with about 6.9% in the top ten. The sequenced sample consisted of peripheral blood. These receptors were collected from a human donor with acute or convalescent COVID-19. The donor label of this sample is uncertain.

The CDR3 DNA reads as TGTGCCAGCAGCCAAGATCGGGGGGAGACCCAGTACTTC. It codes for CASSQDRGETQYF. The chain links TRBV3-1 (or the pseudogene TRBV3-2) to TRBJ2-5; D is perhaps TRBD2 (6 bases). CDR3 length: 13 amino acids. Germline CDR1 LGHDT, CDR2 YNNKEL (reference sequence). With 0 bases removed from V and 5 bases from J, the gap between germline ends came to 7 bases.

Turning to this clone: The same CDR3 can be traced to other DNA sequences in this sample. The chain is built from TRBV6-1 and TRBJ1-5; TRBD1 matches at 9 bases. The junction had 1 base not matched to a gene; V was cut back by 3 bases and J by 4 bases. The germline gives CDR1 MNHNS, CDR2 SASEGT. CDR3 length equals 14 residues. The CDR3 protein is CASSEGQGNQPQHF. As DNA, the CDR3 is TGTGCCAGCAGTGAGGGACAGGGAAATCAGCCCCAGCATTTT.

Only one count was recorded for this clone. The chain has TRBV28 and TRBJ1-5; D unclear. The CDR3 length is 17 residues. Deletions cut 4 bases from V and 2 bases from J, with 18 bases between. The germline CDR1 and CDR2 sequences are MDHEN and SYDVKM. The CDR3 spells CASSSLGVGIGNQPQHF. Here the CDR3 DNA reads TGTGCCAGCAGTTCCCTGGGAGTGGGCATCGGCAATCAGCCCCAGCATTTT.

This chain uses TRBV2 with TRBJ1-2; 9 nucleotides align to TRBD1. V was pared by 8 bases and J by 2 bases, with 6 bases of the junction left unmatched. The germline CDR1 and CDR2 sequences are SNHLY and FYNNEI. This CDR3 has 14 amino acids. The CDR3 DNA reads TGTGCCAGCGAGAAGGACAGGGGCAACTATGGCTACACCTTC. Its protein is CASEKDRGNYGYTF.

This clone appeared a single time. Other DNA sequences of this sample code for an identical CDR3. The chain links TRBV5-6 to TRBJ1-3; D may be TRBD1 (5 bases). This CDR3 contains 14 residues. Germline assignment: CDR1 SGHDT and CDR2 YYEEEE. Trimming took off 4 bases at V and 4 bases at J, with 12 bases between the two ends. The chain's CDR3 is CASSRTGSGNTIYF. Written as DNA, the CDR3 is TGTGCCAGCAGCCGCACAGGATCGGGAAACACCATATATTTT. The full variable domain, rest sourced from reference TRBV5-6 and TRBJ1-3, is DAGVTQSPTHLIKTRGQQVTLRCSPKSGHDTVSWYQQALGQGPQFIFQYYEEEERQRGNFPDRFSGHQFPNYSSELNVNALLLGDSALYLCASSRTGSGNTIYFGEGSWLTVV.

This clone was recorded a few times. The chain recombines TRBV19 with TRBJ1-2; TRBD1 matches 10 bases. Looked up from germline, CDR1 is LNHDA and CDR2 is SQIVND (reference sequence). This CDR3 contains 14 residues. V dropped 5 bases and J dropped 2; count of bases not matched to a gene: 2. The CDR3 region is CASSPGQGNYGYTF. CDR3 in DNA: TGTGCCAGTAGTCCGGGACAGGGGAACTATGGCTACACCTTC.

The rearrangement uses TRBV5-6 and TRBJ2-5; 7 bases map to TRBD1. The CDR3 has 14 amino acids. J was trimmed by 4 bases and V by 4 bases; bases with no gene match: 7. The germline V gene encodes CDR1 SGHDT and CDR2 YYEEEE. CDR3 DNA: TGTGCCAGCAGCAATTTGAGGACAGGAGAGACCCAGTACTTC. This sequence encodes CASSNLRTGETQYF. Full variable domain (missing parts from reference TRBV5-6 and TRBJ2-5): DAGVTQSPTHLIKTRGQQVTLRCSPKSGHDTVSWYQQALGQGPQFIFQYYEEEERQRGNFPDRFSGHQFPNYSSELNVNALLLGDSALYLCASSNLRTGETQYFGPGTRLLVL.

CDR3 sequence: CASRTSGTGELFF. The CDR3 nucleotides read TGCGCCAGTCGGACTAGCGGGACCGGGGAGCTGTTTTTT. The gene calls are TRBV10-2 and TRBJ2-2; 11 bases are a match to TRBD2. Germline V CDR1 and CDR2: WSHSY, SAAADI. Germline trimming cut 9 bases from V and 5 bases from J; bases unmatched to any gene: 2. This CDR3 has 13 residues.

The CDR3 DNA sequence: TGTGCCATCAGTGACGTACAGGGTGGCGGCTACACCTTC. It is translated as CAISDVQGGGYTF. The V gene is TRBV10-3, the J gene TRBJ1-2, with D possibly matching TRBD1 (6 bases). Trimming pared 3 bases from V and 8 bases from J, leaving 13 bases between. This CDR3 is 13 amino acids long. CDR1 and CDR2 (germline): ENHRY, SYGVKD.